The clone carrying this TCR beta chain is termed medium-sized. These data belong to a study of spatial heterogeneity in lung cancer. Study as a whole: The average count in raw reads for each unique TCR and UMI combination exceeded nine appearances.

Unique molecular identifiers tagged every individual TCR cDNA molecule. TCRdb ran MiXCR on the 5' RACE reads and lists one entry per CDR3 protein. The sample shows about 2,900 distinct CDR3 sequences, about 7% of them seen only once. Time point noted: sample taken at primary tumor resection. The donors, around 72 patients with untreated early-stage non-small cell lung cancer, provided the samples. Extraction of whole RNA from tumor, nontumor lung or frozen PBMC preceded unsorted sequencing. Germline lookup yields CDR1 MDHEN and CDR2 SYDVKM. This CDR3 comprises 15 residues. V trimming: 11 bases; J trimming: 4 bases; junction bases outside the gene matches: 15.

Sequencing was performed on normal lung tissue next to the tumor, taken at surgery. J is TRBJ2-5 and V is TRBV28; 8 bases agree with TRBD1. This clonotype was obtained from a male donor with early-stage non-small cell lung cancer. The CDR3 DNA follows: TGTGCCCTAAAGCAGGGGGCCTATTTGGGAGAGACCCAGTACTTC. This gives the protein CALKQGAYLGETQYF.